A single T cell receptor beta chain is shown here with its context. Its antigen is undetermined. The ends lost 5 bases at V and 6 bases at J; junction bases unmatched: 14. Germline assignment: CDR1 LGHNT and CDR2 FRNRAP. The CDR3 is 16 amino acids. This entry is derived from a study of cytomegalovirus exposure and HLA in healthy donors. The study, taken as a whole, reports: Follow-up analysis seemed to connect common viral pathogens with several of the most significant clusters identified. As a later analysis revealed, most CMV-associated TCR beta chains appeared HLA-restricted. A missense variant in DCLRE1C was later tied to TCR beta V- and J-gene trimming.

The donors (healthy individuals) were bone marrow donors. The PCR used 60 Vbeta and 13 Jbeta primers. This table comes from immunoSEQ multiplex PCR, and its TCRdb copy is limited to in-frame clones, with some not included. The sample has 150,000 or so clones, roughly 81% seen once. Sequenced input: PBMCs. The chain joins TRBV12-5 to TRBJ1-2, with 8 bases that match TRBD1. The sequence was collected from a female donor in good health and CMV-seronegative. The CDR3 DNA is TGTGCTAGTGGTCTCCGGACAGGGTTTCACCGCGATGGCTACACCTTC. Translated, it gives CASGLRTGFHRDGYTF.